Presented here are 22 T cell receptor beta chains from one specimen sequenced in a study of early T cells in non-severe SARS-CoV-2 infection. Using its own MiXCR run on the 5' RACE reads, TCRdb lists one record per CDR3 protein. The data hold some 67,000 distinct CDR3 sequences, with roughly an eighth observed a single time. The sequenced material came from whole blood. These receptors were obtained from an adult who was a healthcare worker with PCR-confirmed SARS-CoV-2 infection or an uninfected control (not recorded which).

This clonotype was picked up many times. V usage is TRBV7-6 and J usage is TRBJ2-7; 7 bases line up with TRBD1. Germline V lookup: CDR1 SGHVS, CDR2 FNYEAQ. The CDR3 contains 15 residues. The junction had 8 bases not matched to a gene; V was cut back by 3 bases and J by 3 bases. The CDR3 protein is CASSFHRGRGYEQYF. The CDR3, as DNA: TGTGCCAGCAGCTTCCACAGGGGTAGAGGCTACGAGCAGTACTTC.

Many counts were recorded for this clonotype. The DNA of the CDR3 is TGTGCCAGCAGTGAACTGGTGTATAATTCACCCCTCCACTTT. It codes for CASSELVYNSPLHF. This rearrangement joins TRBV2 to TRBJ1-6; D is uncertain. CDR3 length equals 14 residues. Germline V CDR1 and CDR2: SNHLY, FYNNEI. The germline V and J ends were trimmed by 2 bases and 4 bases, with 6 bases remaining between them.

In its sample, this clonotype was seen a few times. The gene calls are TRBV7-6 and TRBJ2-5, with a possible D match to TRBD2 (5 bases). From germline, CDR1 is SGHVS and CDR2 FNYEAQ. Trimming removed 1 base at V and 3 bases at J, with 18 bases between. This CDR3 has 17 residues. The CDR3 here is CASSLGARISGKETQYF. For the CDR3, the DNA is TGTGCCAGCAGCTTAGGGGCCAGGATCTCCGGGAAAGAGACCCAGTACTTC.

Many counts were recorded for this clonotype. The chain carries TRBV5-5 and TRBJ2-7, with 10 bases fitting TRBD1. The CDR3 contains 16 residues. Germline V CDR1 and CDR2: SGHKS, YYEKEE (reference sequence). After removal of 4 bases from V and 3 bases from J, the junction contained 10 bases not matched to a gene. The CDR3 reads CASSQLPGTGVYEQYF. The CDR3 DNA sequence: TGTGCCAGCAGCCAGTTACCCGGGACAGGGGTCTACGAGCAGTACTTC.

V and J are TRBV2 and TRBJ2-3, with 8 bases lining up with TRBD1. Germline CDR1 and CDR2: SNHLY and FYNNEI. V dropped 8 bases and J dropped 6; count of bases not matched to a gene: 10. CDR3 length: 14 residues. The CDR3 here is CASGGRQGRDTQYF. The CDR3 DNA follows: TGTGCCAGCGGGGGACGACAGGGGAGGGATACGCAGTATTTT.

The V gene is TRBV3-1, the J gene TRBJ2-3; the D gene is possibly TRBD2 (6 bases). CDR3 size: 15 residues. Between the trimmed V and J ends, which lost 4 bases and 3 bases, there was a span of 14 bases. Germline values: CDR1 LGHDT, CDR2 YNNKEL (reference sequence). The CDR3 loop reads CASSPPGGRTDTQYF. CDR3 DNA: TGTGCCAGCAGCCCCCCCGGGGGACGGACAGATACGCAGTATTTT.

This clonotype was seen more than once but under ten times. This CDR3 reads CASSSTSGGYTQYF. In nucleotides, the CDR3 is TGTGCCAGCAGCTCGACTAGCGGGGGGTATACGCAGTATTTT. The chain couples TRBV7-6 to TRBJ2-3; the match to TRBD2 covers 13 bases. V lost 4 bases, J lost 7 bases, and 2 bases stayed unmatched. The CDR3 loop spans 14 amino acids. Germline CDR1 and CDR2: SGHVS and FNYEAQ.

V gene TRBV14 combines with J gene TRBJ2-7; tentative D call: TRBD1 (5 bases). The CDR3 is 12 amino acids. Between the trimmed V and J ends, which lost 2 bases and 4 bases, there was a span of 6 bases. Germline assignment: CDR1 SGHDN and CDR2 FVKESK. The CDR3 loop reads CASSQQGYEQYF. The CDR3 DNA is TGTGCCAGCAGCCAACAGGGTTACGAGCAGTACTTC.

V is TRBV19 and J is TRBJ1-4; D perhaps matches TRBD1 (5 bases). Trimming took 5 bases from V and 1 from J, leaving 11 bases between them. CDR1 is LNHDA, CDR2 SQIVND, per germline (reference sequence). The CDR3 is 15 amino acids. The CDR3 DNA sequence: TGTGCCAGTAGTTTATTACAGGAAACTAATGAAAAACTGTTTTTT. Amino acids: CASSLLQETNEKLFF. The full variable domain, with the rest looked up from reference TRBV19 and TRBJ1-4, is DGGITQSPKYLFRKEGQNVTLSCEQNLNHDAMYWYRQDPGQGLRLIYYSQIVNDFQKGDIAEGYSVSREKKESFPLTVTSAQKNPTAFYLCASSLLQETNEKLFFGSGTQLSVL.

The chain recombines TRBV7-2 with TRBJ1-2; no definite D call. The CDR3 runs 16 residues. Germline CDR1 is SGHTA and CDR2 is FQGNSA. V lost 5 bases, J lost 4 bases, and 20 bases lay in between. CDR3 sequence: CASSPTAGNYGYGYTF. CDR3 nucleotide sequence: TGTGCCAGCAGCCCCACGGCCGGGAATTATGGCTATGGCTACACCTTC.

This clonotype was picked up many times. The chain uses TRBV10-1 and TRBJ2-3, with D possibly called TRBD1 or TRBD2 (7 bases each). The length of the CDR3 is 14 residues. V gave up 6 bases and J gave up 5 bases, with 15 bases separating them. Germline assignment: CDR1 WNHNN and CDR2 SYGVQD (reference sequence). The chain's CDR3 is CASSRGGPEDTQYF. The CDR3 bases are TGCGCCAGCAGCAGGGGGGGCCCGGAAGATACGCAGTATTTT.

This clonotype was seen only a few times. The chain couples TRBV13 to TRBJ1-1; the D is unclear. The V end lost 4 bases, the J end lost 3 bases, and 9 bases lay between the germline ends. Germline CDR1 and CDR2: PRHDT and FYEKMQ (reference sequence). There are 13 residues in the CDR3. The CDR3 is CASSWDPDTEAFF. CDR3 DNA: TGTGCCAGCAGCTGGGATCCGGACACTGAAGCTTTCTTT.

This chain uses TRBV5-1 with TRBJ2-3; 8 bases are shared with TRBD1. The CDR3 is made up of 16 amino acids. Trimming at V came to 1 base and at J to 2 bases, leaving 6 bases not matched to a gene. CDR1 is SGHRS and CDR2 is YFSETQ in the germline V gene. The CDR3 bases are TGCGCCAGCAGCTTGCAAGGGGACAGGTACACAGATACGCAGTATTTT. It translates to CASSLQGDRYTDTQYF.

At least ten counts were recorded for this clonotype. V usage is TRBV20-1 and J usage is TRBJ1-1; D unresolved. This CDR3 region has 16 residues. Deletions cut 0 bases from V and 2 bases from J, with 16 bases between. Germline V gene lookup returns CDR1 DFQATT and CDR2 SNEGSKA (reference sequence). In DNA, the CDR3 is TGCAGTGCTAGAGATTCTTATTGGGCAGGAAACACTGAAGCTTTCTTT. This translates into CSARDSYWAGNTEAFF.

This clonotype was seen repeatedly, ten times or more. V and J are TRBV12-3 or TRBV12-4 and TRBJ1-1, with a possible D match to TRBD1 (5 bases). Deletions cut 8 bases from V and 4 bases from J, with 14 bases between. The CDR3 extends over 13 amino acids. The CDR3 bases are TGTGCCAGCTGTCCAGGGCTGGGCACTGAAGCTTTCTTT. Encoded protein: CASCPGLGTEAFF.

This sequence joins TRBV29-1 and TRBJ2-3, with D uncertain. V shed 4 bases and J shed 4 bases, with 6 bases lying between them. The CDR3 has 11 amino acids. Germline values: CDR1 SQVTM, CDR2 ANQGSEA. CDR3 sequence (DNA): TGCAGCGTTGGGGCCGCAGATACGCAGTATTTT. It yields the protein CSVGAADTQYF.

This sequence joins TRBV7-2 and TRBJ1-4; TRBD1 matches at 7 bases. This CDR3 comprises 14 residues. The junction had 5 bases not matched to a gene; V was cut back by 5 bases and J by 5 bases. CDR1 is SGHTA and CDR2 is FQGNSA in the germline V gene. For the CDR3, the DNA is TGTGCCAGCAGCAACAGGGGCCAAAATGAAAAACTGTTTTTT. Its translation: CASSNRGQNEKLFF.

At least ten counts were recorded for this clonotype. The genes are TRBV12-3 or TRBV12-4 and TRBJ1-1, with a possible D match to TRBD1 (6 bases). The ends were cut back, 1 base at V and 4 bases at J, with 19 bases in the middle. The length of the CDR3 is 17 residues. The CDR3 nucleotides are TGTGCCAGCAGTTTAGGCCCCAGGCTACAGGGTCTCACTGAAGCTTTCTTT. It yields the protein CASSLGPRLQGLTEAFF.

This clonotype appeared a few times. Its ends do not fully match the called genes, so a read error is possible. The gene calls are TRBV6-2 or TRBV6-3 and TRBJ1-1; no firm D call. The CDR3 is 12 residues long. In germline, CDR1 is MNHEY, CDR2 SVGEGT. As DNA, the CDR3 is TGTGCCAGCAGTAAGCCCCCCATGACACCCACCTTT. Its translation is CASSKPPMTPTF.

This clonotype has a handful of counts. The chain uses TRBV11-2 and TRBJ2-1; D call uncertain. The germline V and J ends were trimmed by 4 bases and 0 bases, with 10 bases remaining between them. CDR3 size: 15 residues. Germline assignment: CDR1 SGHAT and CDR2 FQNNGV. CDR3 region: CASSSAASSYNEQFF. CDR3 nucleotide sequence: TGTGCCAGCAGCTCTGCGGCCAGCTCCTACAATGAGCAGTTCTTC.

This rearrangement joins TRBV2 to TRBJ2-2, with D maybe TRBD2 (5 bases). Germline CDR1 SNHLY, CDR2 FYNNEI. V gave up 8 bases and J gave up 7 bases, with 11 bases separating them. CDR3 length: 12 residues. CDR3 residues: CASGGLVGELFF. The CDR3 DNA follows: TGTGCCAGCGGCGGGTTGGTCGGGGAGCTGTTTTTT.

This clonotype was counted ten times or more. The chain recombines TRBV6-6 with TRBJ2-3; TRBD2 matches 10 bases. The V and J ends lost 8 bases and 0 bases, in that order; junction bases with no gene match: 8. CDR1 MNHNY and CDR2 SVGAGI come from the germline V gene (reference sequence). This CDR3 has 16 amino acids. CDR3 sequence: CASQRGTSESTDTQYF. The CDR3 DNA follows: TGTGCCAGCCAACGAGGGACTAGCGAAAGCACAGATACGCAGTATTTT.